The 17 T cell receptor beta chains in this list originate from one sample, sequenced in a study of cytomegalovirus exposure and HLA in healthy donors (dated by TCRdb to between 2016 and 2019). The library was made by the immunoSEQ multiplex PCR assay. A mixture of 60 forward primers for TCR Vbeta segments and 13 reverse primers for TCR Jbeta segments was used in the multiplex PCR. TCRdb obtained this table from immuneACCESS and retained in-frame rearrangements with V and J assigned. These tables miss some clones; where compared with another copy, unresolved V genes account for less than half of the shortfall, and the remainder is unexplained. The sample contains fewer than 250,000 clones, approximately 82% of them found a single time. The ten largest account for 3.8% of the sample. The sequenced sample was PBMCs. The receptors stem from a male donor in good health and CMV-seronegative.

This clone was counted only a few times. The chain combines TRBV4-2 with TRBJ2-1; 8 positions match TRBD2. Germline loops: CDR1 LGHNA, CDR2 YNFKEQ. Germline trimming cut 3 bases from V and 6 bases from J; bases unmatched to any gene: 4. The CDR3 length is 14 residues. The CDR3 DNA sequence: TGTGCCAGCAGCCAGAGCGGGAGCGCCAATGAGCAGTTCTTC. Translating it yields CASSQSGSANEQFF.

The chain uses TRBV19 and TRBJ2-3; 9 bases agree with TRBD1. The ends lost 2 bases at V and 2 bases at J; junction bases unmatched: 2. Germline values: CDR1 LNHDA, CDR2 SQIVND (reference sequence). This CDR3 is built from 15 residues. In DNA, the CDR3 is TGTGCCAGTAGTATAACAGGGGGCCCCACAGATACGCAGTATTTT. Translating it yields CASSITGGPTDTQYF.

The chain has TRBV7-9 and TRBJ2-7; D call uncertain. V was trimmed by 2 bases and J by 4 bases, leaving 3 bases between them. This CDR3 comprises 11 residues. Germline CDR1 SEHNR, CDR2 FQNEAQ (reference sequence). The CDR3 region is CASSLSYEQYF. DNA for the CDR3: TGTGCCAGCAGCTTATCGTACGAGCAGTACTTC.

V gene TRBV19 combines with J gene TRBJ2-2; maybe TRBD1 (6 bases). Germline loops: CDR1 LNHDA, CDR2 SQIVND (reference sequence). The CDR3 has 16 amino acids. Deletions cut 6 bases from V and 5 bases from J, with 19 bases between. DNA of the CDR3: TGTGCCAGTAGGACCCCCCGGACAGCAGCGACCGGGGAGCTGTTTTTT. Translated: CASRTPRTAATGELFF.

This clone came up a few times. The chain is built from TRBV7-2 and TRBJ1-5; possibly TRBD1 for D (5 bases). Germline V CDR1 and CDR2: SGHTA, FQGNSA. Trimming removed 4 bases from V and 7 bases from J, with 14 bases in between. The CDR3 extends over 14 amino acids. CDR3 bases: TGTGCCAGCAGCTCCGGGGGTAGGGGACAGCCCCAGCATTTT. This translates into CASSSGGRGQPQHF.

The chain has TRBV29-1 and TRBJ2-5; D gene ambiguous. V was trimmed by 7 bases and J by 5 bases, leaving 8 bases between them. In germline, CDR1 is SQVTM, CDR2 ANQGSEA. This CDR3 has 10 amino acids. CDR3: CSALEETQYF. The CDR3, as DNA: TGCAGCGCACTCGAGGAGACCCAGTACTTC.

This clone was detected a few times. The V gene is TRBV5-4, the J gene TRBJ2-7; 13 nucleotides align to TRBD2. Germline lookup yields CDR1 SGHNT and CDR2 YYREEE (reference sequence). With 4 bases clipped from V and 0 bases from J, the junction kept 13 bases outside the gene matches. The CDR3 loop spans 19 amino acids. The CDR3 nucleotides read TGTGCCAGCAGCGCAAAAGGGACTAGCGGGATACGGAGCTCCTACGAGCAGTACTTC. It specifies CASSAKGTSGIRSSYEQYF.

The chain joins TRBV5-5 to TRBJ1-2, with D possibly TRBD1 on 5 matching bases. This CDR3 is 13 amino acids long. Germline V lookup: CDR1 SGHKS, CDR2 YYEKEE (reference sequence). Trimming stripped 1 base from V and 4 bases from J, with 8 bases between. As DNA, the CDR3 is TGTGCCAGCAGCTTGTCAGGGCCCTATGGCTACACCTTC. Residues: CASSLSGPYGYTF.

The V gene is TRBV19, the J gene TRBJ2-3; 7 bases fit TRBD2. Per germline, CDR1 LNHDA and CDR2 SQIVND (reference sequence). The CDR3 runs to 14 residues. J was trimmed by 1 base and V by 8 bases; bases with no gene match: 6. The CDR3 sequence: CASRRDYGTDTQYF. The CDR3 bases are TGTGCCAGTCGACGGGACTACGGCACAGATACGCAGTATTTT. The variable domain in full, completed from reference TRBV19 and TRBJ2-3, reads DGGITQSPKYLFRKEGQNVTLSCEQNLNHDAMYWYRQDPGQGLRLIYYSQIVNDFQKGDIAEGYSVSREKKESFPLTVTSAQKNPTAFYLCASRRDYGTDTQYFGPGTRLTVL.

V is TRBV5-1 and J is TRBJ2-5, with TRBD1 matching over 8 bases. The better agreement between TRBJ2-7 and the DNA end casts doubt on the J call. This CDR3 has 14 amino acids. Germline CDR1 and CDR2: SGHRS and YFSETQ. CDR3 DNA sequence: TGCGCCAGCAGCCCGGGACAGGACCTCTACGAGCAGTACTTC. Protein product: CASSPGQDLYEQYF.

The chain is built from TRBV20-1 and TRBJ2-7; the D is unclear. V lost 4 bases, J lost 6 bases, and 10 bases lay in between. This CDR3 has 11 amino acids. The germline V gene encodes CDR1 DFQATT and CDR2 SNEGSKA (reference sequence). The CDR3 DNA reads as TGCAGTGCTACCCCTGTCCTCGAGCAGTACTTC. It encodes CSATPVLEQYF.

J is TRBJ2-7 and V is TRBV27; possible D gene TRBD1, 5 bases. Germline V gene data show CDR1 as MNHEY and CDR2 as SMNVEV (reference sequence). V lost 5 bases and J lost 1, with 9 bases in between. CDR3 length equals 13 residues. CDR3 nucleotide sequence: TGTGCCAGCAGTGACAGTCATTCCTACGAGCAGTACTTC. Translation: CASSDSHSYEQYF.

This clone has just a few counts. This sequence joins TRBV4-2 and TRBJ2-5; D might be TRBD1 (5 bases). The CDR3 extends over 13 amino acids. CDR1 is LGHNA and CDR2 is YNFKEQ in the germline V gene. V was clipped by 4 bases and J by 11 bases, with 17 bases between them. CDR3 amino acids: CASSRLLVQEQYF. The CDR3 DNA reads TGTGCCAGCAGCCGCCTTTTAGTACAGGAGCAGTACTTC.

V is TRBV6-5 and J is TRBJ1-5; D possibly corresponds to TRBD1 (5 bases). The CDR3 sequence is 13 residues long. Germline V gene lookup returns CDR1 MNHEY and CDR2 SVGAGI. V lost 6 bases and J lost 6, with 12 bases in between. CDR3 loop: CASSNPGGQPQHF. DNA of the CDR3: TGTGCCAGCAGCAACCCGGGGGGTCAGCCCCAGCATTTT.

The chain is built from TRBV29-1 and TRBJ1-3, with D unclear. The CDR3 consists of 13 residues. The germline V gene has CDR1 SQVTM and CDR2 ANQGSEA. Trimming took off 2 bases at V and 4 bases at J, with 9 bases between the two ends. CDR3 protein: CSVERRIGNTIYF. CDR3 nucleotides: TGCAGCGTTGAACGCAGAATCGGAAACACCATATATTTT. Full variable domain (rest looked up from reference TRBV29-1 and TRBJ1-3): SAVISQKPSRDICQRGTSLTIQCQVDSQVTMMFWYRQQPGQSLTLIATANQGSEATYESGFVIDKFPISRPNLTFSTLTVSNMSPEDSSIYLCSVERRIGNTIYFGEGSWLTVV.

This clone has just one count. Germline and junction disagree at one end, which may indicate a read error. The CDR3 loop reads CSSSSGMKPVGAFF. In DNA form, the CDR3 reads TGTTCCAGCAGTTCCGGGATGAAGCCGGTTGGCGCTTTCTTT. The V gene is TRBV7-9, the J gene TRBJ1-1; D is unresolved. The germline V gene encodes CDR1 SEHNR and CDR2 FQNEAQ (reference sequence). The CDR3 spans 14 residues.

The chain carries TRBV5-4 and TRBJ1-1; D is perhaps TRBD1 (6 bases). In germline, CDR1 is SGHNT, CDR2 YYREEE (reference sequence). The CDR3 runs to 16 residues. With 4 bases removed from V and 5 bases from J, the gap between germline ends came to 21 bases. The chain's CDR3 is CASSKEGGARGTEAFF. CDR3 coding DNA: TGTGCCAGCAGCAAGGAGGGGGGGGCGAGGGGTACTGAAGCTTTCTTT.